This is a list of T cell receptor beta chains from one sample in a study of cytomegalovirus exposure and HLA in healthy donors. TCRdb keeps only in-frame clones here, not all; method: immunoSEQ multiplex PCR. The table lists over 100,000 clones, over 65% of them singletons. Material: PBMCs. The source of these receptors is a middle-aged woman in good health and CMV-seropositive. CDR3s include the opening cysteine and the closing phenylalanine or tryptophan. The D gene is left open where the match is weak. Clone size is given for some rows only: seen once, a few or many times, or a class if the clone is expanded.

CDR3 length	clone size	D gene	V gene	J gene	CDR3 protein	CDR3 DNA
14	-	-	TRBV5-1	TRBJ2-3	CASSLLLGTDTQYF	TGCGCCAGCAGCTTATTACTAGGCACAGATACGCAGTATTTT
15	-	TRBD2	TRBV29-1	TRBJ2-3	CSVDQPSGITDTQYF	TGCAGCGTTGACCAGCCTAGCGGAATAACAGATACGCAGTATTTT
15	hyperexpanded	-	TRBV13	TRBJ1-3	CASSPPPVSGNTIYF	TGTGCCAGCAGCCCCCCCCCAGTCTCTGGAAACACCATATATTTT
15	once	-	TRBV25-1	TRBJ2-7	CASSDPRGAADEQYF	TGTGCCAGCAGTGACCCCCGGGGGGCAGCGGACGAGCAGTACTTC
19	-	-	TRBV2	TRBJ2-7	CASSPAWGILQTGNYEQYF	TGTGCCAGCAGTCCGGCGTGGGGAATACTCCAGACGGGGAACTACGAGCAGTACTTC
15	-	-	TRBV5-1	TRBJ1-4	CASSPNNGLNEKLFF	TGCGCCAGCAGCCCCAATAATGGCCTCAATGAAAAACTGTTTTTT
15	-	TRBD2	TRBV6-5	TRBJ2-5	CASSSATAGEETQYF	TGTGCCAGCAGTTCCGCCACGGCGGGAGAAGAGACCCAGTACTTC
13	-	-	TRBV13	TRBJ2-1	CASSFGGTNEQFF	TGTGCCAGCAGCTTTGGCGGGACCAATGAGCAGTTCTTC
13	-	-	TRBV9	TRBJ2-1	CASSVTLGHEQFF	TGTGCCAGCAGCGTAACCCTTGGCCATGAGCAGTTCTTC
12	-	-	TRBV29-1	TRBJ2-3	CSADGSTDTQYF	TGCAGCGCCGACGGGAGCACAGATACGCAGTATTTT
13	few	-	TRBV19	TRBJ1-1	CASTEQGRAEAFF	TGTGCCAGTACAGAACAGGGACGGGCTGAAGCTTTCTTT
15	-	-	TRBV9	TRBJ1-2	CASSVEGAVTEGYTF	TGTGCCAGCAGCGTGGAAGGGGCCGTCACCGAAGGCTACACCTTC
13	-	-	TRBV11-2	TRBJ1-2	CASSLEAVRGYTF	TGTGCCAGCAGCTTAGAGGCAGTTCGAGGCTACACCTTC
14	few	-	TRBV7-9	TRBJ1-2	CASSTDSGNYGYTF	TGTGCCAGCAGCACGGACAGCGGTAACTATGGCTACACCTTC
11	few	-	TRBV19	TRBJ2-1	CASSMAREQFF	TGTGCCAGTAGTATGGCTAGAGAGCAGTTCTTC
15	few	TRBD1	TRBV6-5	TRBJ2-7	CASSYSPGQGYEQYF	TGTGCCAGCAGTTACTCGCCGGGACAGGGGTACGAGCAGTACTTC
15	-	TRBD1	TRBV14	TRBJ2-7	CASSRQGSTSYEQYF	TGTGCCAGCAGCCGACAGGGTTCTACCTCCTACGAGCAGTACTTC
15	-	TRBD2	TRBV19	TRBJ2-3	CASSGLAGRTDTQYF	TGTGCCAGTAGTGGACTAGCGGGGCGCACAGATACGCAGTATTTT
16	-	TRBD1	TRBV5-1	TRBJ1-2	CASSFDMGGTGSGYTF	TGCGCCAGCAGCTTTGATATGGGCGGGACAGGGAGCGGCTACACCTTC
16	-	-	TRBV4-1	TRBJ1-1	CASSQEVRRVNTEAFF	TGCGCCAGCAGCCAAGAAGTCCGGCGGGTGAACACTGAAGCTTTCTTT
13	-	-	TRBV5-6	TRBJ2-7	CASRERERYEQYF	TGTGCCAGCAGGGAACGGGAGCGGTACGAGCAGTACTTC
11	-	TRBD1	TRBV30	TRBJ2-7	CAFRGSYEQYF	TGTGCCTTCAGGGGGAGCTACGAGCAGTACTTC
13	-	-	TRBV2	TRBJ2-5	CASSGAGEGTQYF	TGTGCCAGCAGTGGGGCAGGGGAAGGGACCCAGTACTTC
15	-	-	TRBV11-2	TRBJ2-7	CASSLVSDPGQPQYF	TGTGCCAGCAGCTTAGTTTCAGACCCGGGTCAGCCGCAGTACTTC
13	-	-	TRBV28	TRBJ1-6	CASSLAGARPLHF	TGTGCCAGCTCCTTAGCGGGTGCCAGACCCCTCCACTTT
15	-	-	TRBV6-5	TRBJ2-7	CASTDRGGGSYEQYF	TGTGCCAGCACCGACAGGGGCGGGGGCTCCTACGAGCAGTACTTC
12	-	TRBD1	TRBV28	TRBJ1-1	CASSSGGTEAFF	TGTGCCAGCAGTTCAGGGGGCACTGAAGCTTTCTTT
13	-	-	TRBV7-8	TRBJ1-2	CASSLQGNYGYTF	TGTGCCAGCAGCTTACAGGGGAACTATGGCTACACCTTC
15	few	-	TRBV6-1	TRBJ2-7	CASSEIKWQRYEQYF	TGTGCCAGCAGTGAAATAAAGTGGCAACGATACGAGCAGTACTTC
18	-	TRBD2	TRBV11-2	TRBJ2-6	CASSKRTSFGSGANVLTF	TGTGCCAGCAGCAAACGGACTAGCTTTGGCTCTGGGGCCAACGTCCTGACTTTC
14	-	TRBD1	TRBV10-2	TRBJ1-2	CASSPSGTGWGYTF	TGCGCCAGCAGCCCCTCCGGGACAGGATGGGGCTACACCTTC
15	few	-	TRBV7-6	TRBJ2-2	CASSLGTGKTGELFF	TGTGCCAGCAGCTTGGGTACAGGGAAGACCGGGGAGCTGTTTTTT
14	-	TRBD1	TRBV6-5	TRBJ2-7	CASSDRDRGNEQYF	TGTGCCAGCAGTGACCGGGACAGGGGCAACGAGCAGTACTTC
15	once	-	TRBV6-6	TRBJ2-7	CASSYPRGISYEQYF	TGCGCCAGCAGTTACCCAAGAGGAATCTCCTACGAGCAGTACTTC
13	-	TRBD1	TRBV6-6	TRBJ2-7	CASRGQGVDEQYF	TGTGCCAGCAGGGGACAGGGAGTAGACGAGCAGTACTTC
14	once	-	TRBV4-2	TRBJ1-2	CASSQGVGVYGYTF	TGTGCCAGCAGCCAAGGCGTAGGGGTCTATGGCTACACCTTC
14	-	-	TRBV6-5	TRBJ1-3	CASSSTLSGNTIYF	TGTGCCAGCAGTTCGACTCTCTCTGGAAACACCATATATTTT
13	-	-	TRBV5-1	TRBJ1-1	CASSLGGETEAFF	TGCGCCAGCAGCTTGGGGGGGGAGACTGAAGCTTTCTTT
15	-	-	TRBV5-1	TRBJ1-1	CASSLGHTGNTEAFF	TGCGCCAGCAGCTTGGGCCATACGGGGAACACTGAAGCTTTCTTT
15	-	-	TRBV6-1	TRBJ2-1	CASTLTNLLYNEQFF	TGTGCCAGCACCCTGACTAACCTCCTCTACAATGAGCAGTTCTTC
16	-	TRBD1	TRBV5-1	TRBJ2-1	CASSLEGTGAYNEQFF	TGCGCCAGCAGCTTGGAGGGGACAGGGGCCTACAATGAGCAGTTCTTC